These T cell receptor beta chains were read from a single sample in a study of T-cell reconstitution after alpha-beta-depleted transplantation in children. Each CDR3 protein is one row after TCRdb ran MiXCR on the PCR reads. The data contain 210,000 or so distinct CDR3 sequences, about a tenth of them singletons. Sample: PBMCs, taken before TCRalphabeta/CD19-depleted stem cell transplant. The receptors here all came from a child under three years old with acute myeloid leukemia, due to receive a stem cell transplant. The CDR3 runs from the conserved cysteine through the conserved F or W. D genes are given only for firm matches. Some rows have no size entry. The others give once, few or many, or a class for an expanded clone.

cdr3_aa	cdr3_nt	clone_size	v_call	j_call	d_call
CASSATGPTEAFF	TGCGCCAGCAGCGCGACAGGGCCCACTGAAGCTTTCTTT	many	TRBV5-1	TRBJ1-1	TRBD1
CASSLRSGGNNEQFF	TGTGCCAGCAGTTTAAGGAGCGGAGGGAACAATGAGCAGTTCTTC	-	TRBV12-3/TRBV12-4	TRBJ2-1	-
CSARRAGGLNEQFF	TGCAGTGCCCGTCGAGCGGGAGGGCTCAATGAGCAGTTCTTC	many	TRBV20-1	TRBJ2-1	TRBD2
CASSPGTGFVGELFF	TGCGCCAGCAGCCCGGGGACAGGGTTTGTCGGGGAGCTGTTTTTT	many	TRBV5-1	TRBJ2-2	TRBD1
CSARDGGASGGAAYNEQFF	TGCAGTGCTAGAGATGGTGGGGCTAGCGGGGGGGCCGCCTACAATGAGCAGTTCTTC	-	TRBV20-1	TRBJ2-1	TRBD2
CASSLQGAGDTGELFF	TGTGCCAGCAGTTTACAAGGGGCGGGAGACACCGGGGAGCTGTTTTTT	many	TRBV12-3/TRBV12-4	TRBJ2-2	TRBD2
CASNPRGNTEAFF	TGCGCCAGCAATCCCCGAGGGAACACTGAAGCTTTCTTT	many	TRBV5-1	TRBJ1-1	-
CASSLPQNNEQFF	TGCGCCAGCAGCTTGCCCCAAAACAATGAGCAGTTCTTC	few	TRBV5-1	TRBJ2-1	-
CASSLGLADRPSYNEQFF	TGTGCCAGCAGCTTGGGACTAGCGGACCGACCCTCCTACAATGAGCAGTTCTTC	many	TRBV11-2	TRBJ2-1	TRBD2
CASRPAGPDTQYF	TGTGCCAGCAGGCCAGCGGGCCCAGATACGCAGTATTTT	many	TRBV2	TRBJ2-3	-
CASSLASQETQYF	TGTGCCAGCAGTTTGGCCAGCCAAGAGACCCAGTACTTC	many	TRBV12-3/TRBV12-4	TRBJ2-5	-